One TCR beta chain is described in this entry. The target antigen is unknown. The entry originates in a study of shared clonotypes between healthy human individuals. Study in general: Plates per donor: three CD4 naive, three CD4 memory, two CD8 naive, one CD8 memory. Whole-study results and caveats: Limited genetic and exposure-history diversity came from having few donors.

Naive CD8 cells were CD45RO-negative, positively selected for CCR7, excluding terminally differentiated effector memory CD45RA+ cells. Adults of Caucasian background living in Nashville, Tennessee made up all donors. V shed 5 bases and J 0 bases; nucleotides not matched to a gene: 4. CDR3 length equals 15 residues. Per the germline V gene, CDR1 is MDHEN and CDR2 is SYDVKM. Assay: immunoSEQ multiplex PCR; the TCRdb copy retains only in-frame clones and omits some. The sample contains hundreds of thousands of clones, roughly 95% of which appear only once. The material sequenced was naive CD8+ T cells sorted from blood. This sequence originates from a woman in her 30s in good health. This rearrangement joins TRBV28 to TRBJ2-1; 7 nucleotides align to TRBD1. For the CDR3, the DNA is TGTGCCAGCAGTGTAGGGACAGCCTCCTACAATGAGCAGTTCTTC. Residues: CASSVGTASYNEQFF.